This is a list of T cell receptor beta chains from one sample in a study of shared clonotypes between healthy human individuals. Using immunoSEQ multiplex PCR, the repertoire was profiled, and TCRdb retains in-frame clones only, with some absent. Of a few hundred thousand clones in the sample, around 67% were seen once. Sequenced material: memory CD4+ T cells sorted from blood. The receptors originated from a young man in good health. Both conserved end residues are part of each CDR3. The D gene is left open where the match is weak. Clone size appears in some rows only: once, few, many, or a class for an expanded clone.

J gene: TRBJ2-1; clone size: .; D gene: TRBD1; V gene: TRBV5-4; CDR3 protein: CASSLRQGQNNEQFF; CDR3 DNA: TGTGCCAGCAGCTTGAGACAGGGTCAAAACAATGAGCAGTTCTTC
J gene: TRBJ1-6; clone size: .; D gene: TRBD1; V gene: TRBV5-1; CDR3 protein: CASSPRQGVSPLHF; CDR3 DNA: TGCGCCAGCAGTCCCCGACAGGGCGTTTCACCCCTCCACTTT
J gene: TRBJ2-7; clone size: .; D gene: .; V gene: TRBV18; CDR3 protein: CASSPPPGRNEQYF; CDR3 DNA: TGTGCCAGCTCACCACCTCCAGGTCGCAACGAGCAGTACTTC
J gene: TRBJ2-5; clone size: .; D gene: TRBD2; V gene: TRBV5-1; CDR3 protein: CASSLTRAGGPGETQYF; CDR3 DNA: TGCGCCAGCAGCTTGACCCGAGCGGGAGGGCCGGGTGAGACCCAGTACTTC
J gene: TRBJ2-7; clone size: .; D gene: .; V gene: TRBV11-2; CDR3 protein: CASSPLPGGGYEQYF; CDR3 DNA: TGTGCCAGCAGCCCGTTGCCCGGAGGTGGGTACGAGCAGTACTTC
J gene: TRBJ1-5; clone size: .; D gene: TRBD1; V gene: TRBV6-1; CDR3 protein: CASSERGQSFQPQHF; CDR3 DNA: TGTGCCAGCAGTGAGCGGGGACAGAGCTTTCAGCCCCAGCATTTT
J gene: TRBJ1-2; clone size: .; D gene: .; V gene: TRBV28; CDR3 protein: CASSEVQIIYGYTF; CDR3 DNA: TGTGCCAGCAGTGAAGTACAGATTATCTATGGCTACACCTTC
J gene: TRBJ2-7; clone size: .; D gene: .; V gene: TRBV28; CDR3 protein: CATAQTGRKQYF; CDR3 DNA: TGTGCCACGGCCCAGACTGGACGAAAGCAGTACTTC
J gene: TRBJ2-3; clone size: .; D gene: .; V gene: TRBV14; CDR3 protein: CASSHTRRQRTDTQYF; CDR3 DNA: TGTGCCAGCAGCCATACCCGGAGACAGCGAACAGATACGCAGTATTTT
J gene: TRBJ2-1; clone size: .; D gene: TRBD1; V gene: TRBV18; CDR3 protein: CASSPQGTGTRNEQFF; CDR3 DNA: TGTGCCAGCTCACCACAGGGGACAGGGACGCGAAATGAGCAGTTCTTC
J gene: TRBJ2-5; clone size: .; D gene: TRBD1; V gene: TRBV10-1; CDR3 protein: CASSEKGAASQETQYF; CDR3 DNA: TGCGCCAGCAGTGAGAAGGGGGCAGCCTCCCAAGAGACCCAGTACTTC
J gene: TRBJ1-5; clone size: .; D gene: TRBD1; V gene: TRBV7-8; CDR3 protein: CASSLEGTGAQPQHF; CDR3 DNA: TGTGCCAGCAGCTTAGAAGGGACAGGGGCTCAGCCCCAGCATTTT
J gene: TRBJ2-5; clone size: few; D gene: TRBD2; V gene: TRBV11-2; CDR3 protein: CASSLSSAGVETQYF; CDR3 DNA: TGTGCCAGCAGCTTAAGCAGTGCGGGAGTGGAGACCCAGTACTTC
J gene: TRBJ1-1; clone size: .; D gene: TRBD1; V gene: TRBV2; CDR3 protein: CASSRNPGGQGNTEAFF; CDR3 DNA: TGTGCCAGCAGCCGGAATCCAGGGGGGCAAGGGAACACTGAAGCTTTCTTT
J gene: TRBJ2-1; clone size: .; D gene: TRBD2; V gene: TRBV10-2; CDR3 protein: CASSESSGAGRLAGTNQFDEQFF; CDR3 DNA: TGCGCCAGCAGTGAGTCGTCTGGGGCCGGTAGACTAGCGGGAACTAATCAATTTGATGAGCAGTTCTTC
J gene: TRBJ2-3; clone size: few; D gene: .; V gene: TRBV9; CDR3 protein: CASSSIRNTQYF; CDR3 DNA: TGTGCCAGCAGCTCAATCAGGAATACGCAGTATTTT
J gene: TRBJ2-4; clone size: .; D gene: TRBD1; V gene: TRBV7-2; CDR3 protein: CASSLVPGGGIQYF; CDR3 DNA: TGTGCCAGCAGCTTAGTCCCAGGGGGTGGCATTCAGTACTTC
J gene: TRBJ1-3; clone size: .; D gene: .; V gene: TRBV7-9; CDR3 protein: CASSLGGESGNTIYF; CDR3 DNA: TGTGCCAGCAGCCTCGGGGGGGAGAGCGGAAACACCATATATTTT
J gene: TRBJ2-2; clone size: .; D gene: .; V gene: TRBV5-6; CDR3 protein: CASSLYWGNTGELFF; CDR3 DNA: TGTGCCAGCAGCTTGTACTGGGGAAACACCGGGGAGCTGTTTTTT
J gene: TRBJ2-3; clone size: .; D gene: .; V gene: TRBV28; CDR3 protein: CASRLTKSTDTQYF; CDR3 DNA: TGTGCCAGCAGGTTGACAAAGAGCACAGATACGCAGTATTTT
J gene: TRBJ2-1; clone size: .; D gene: .; V gene: TRBV25-1; CDR3 protein: CASSELGGYNEQFF; CDR3 DNA: TGTGCCAGCAGTGAATTAGGCGGTTACAATGAGCAGTTCTTC
J gene: TRBJ2-7; clone size: .; D gene: TRBD1; V gene: TRBV9; CDR3 protein: CASSVAGQGYEQYF; CDR3 DNA: TGTGCCAGCAGCGTAGCCGGACAGGGTTACGAGCAGTACTTC
J gene: TRBJ2-1; clone size: .; D gene: .; V gene: TRBV5-4; CDR3 protein: CASSLSGTISYNEQFF; CDR3 DNA: TGTGCCAGCAGCTTGTCAGGCACCATCTCCTACAATGAGCAGTTCTTC
J gene: TRBJ2-7; clone size: .; D gene: .; V gene: TRBV28; CDR3 protein: CASSLPAATKYEQYF; CDR3 DNA: TGTGCCAGCAGTCTCCCAGCGGCCACCAAATACGAGCAGTACTTC
J gene: TRBJ1-4; clone size: few; D gene: .; V gene: TRBV15; CDR3 protein: CATSRGLEGPNEKLFF; CDR3 DNA: TGTGCCACCAGCAGAGGGCTGGAGGGGCCTAATGAAAAACTGTTTTTT
J gene: TRBJ1-2; clone size: .; D gene: .; V gene: TRBV19; CDR3 protein: CASRTVYGYTF; CDR3 DNA: TGTGCCAGTAGGACAGTTTATGGCTACACCTTC
J gene: TRBJ2-2; clone size: .; D gene: TRBD2; V gene: TRBV5-1; CDR3 protein: CASSLFSGVNTGELFF; CDR3 DNA: TGCGCCAGCAGCTTGTTTAGCGGGGTAAACACCGGGGAGCTGTTTTTT
J gene: TRBJ2-7; clone size: .; D gene: .; V gene: TRBV5-1; CDR3 protein: CASSLEAESYEQYF; CDR3 DNA: TGCGCCAGCAGCTTGGAAGCGGAGTCCTACGAGCAGTACTTC
J gene: TRBJ2-2; clone size: .; D gene: .; V gene: TRBV4-3; CDR3 protein: CASSQLVSVVSGELFF; CDR3 DNA: TGCGCCAGCAGCCAGCTAGTATCGGTTGTCTCCGGGGAGCTGTTTTTT
J gene: TRBJ1-4; clone size: .; D gene: TRBD1; V gene: TRBV5-1; CDR3 protein: CASQPGQGAVYEKLFF; CDR3 DNA: TGCGCCAGCCAGCCGGGACAGGGGGCTGTTTATGAAAAACTGTTTTTT
J gene: TRBJ1-3; clone size: .; D gene: .; V gene: TRBV21-1; CDR3 protein: CASSKGTAARGNTIYF; CDR3 DNA: TGTGCCAGCAGCAAAGGGACAGCCGCTCGAGGAAACACCATATATTTT
J gene: TRBJ1-2; clone size: few; D gene: .; V gene: TRBV5-1; CDR3 protein: CASSLAVDSYDGYTF; CDR3 DNA: TGCGCCAGCAGCTTGGCCGTCGACAGTTACGATGGCTACACCTTC
J gene: TRBJ1-4; clone size: .; D gene: TRBD1; V gene: TRBV18; CDR3 protein: CASSFNQNRGEEKLFF; CDR3 DNA: TGTGCCAGCTCATTCAACCAAAACAGGGGAGAAGAAAAGCTGTTTTTT